One and the same sample provided the 5 T cell receptor beta chains below, sequenced in a study of OX40 agonist ivuxolimab in advanced cancers. This table comes from immunoSEQ multiplex PCR, and its TCRdb copy is limited to in-frame clones, with some not included. The sample includes about 80,000 clones, 80% to 90% of them seen just once. The material sequenced was CD4+ or CD8+ T cells sorted from blood, taken in a trial of the OX40 agonist ivuxolimab. These receptors came from an adult with an advanced solid tumor such as melanoma, head and neck, liver or kidney cancer.

V and J are TRBV11-2 and TRBJ1-1, with no clear D. The CDR3 covers 13 residues. Trimming pared 3 bases from V and 4 bases from J, leaving 9 bases between. Germline V gives CDR1 SGHAT, CDR2 FQNNGV. CDR3 sequence: CASSFRAATEAFF. CDR3 coding DNA: TGTGCCAGCAGCTTTCGGGCGGCCACTGAAGCTTTCTTT.

Note on this clone: The junction departs from the called germline gene at one end, perhaps through a read error. Within the sample, other DNA sequences also encode this same CDR3. V gene TRBV6-1 combines with J gene TRBJ2-7; D is possibly TRBD1 or TRBD2 (5 bases each). CDR3 size: 13 residues. CDR1 is MNHNS, CDR2 SASEGT, per germline. This chain's CDR3 is CASSERDLYEQYF. Here the CDR3 DNA reads TGTGCCAGCAGTGAAAGGGACCTATACGAGCAATACTTC.

The table lists this clone with a count of one. The chain has TRBV28 and TRBJ2-3, with D possibly TRBD1 on 6 matching bases. This CDR3 spans 13 amino acids. The germline gives CDR1 MDHEN, CDR2 SYDVKM. Trimming stripped 8 bases from V and 4 bases from J, with 13 bases between. The CDR3 DNA sequence: TGTGCCAGCCAAGGGGGTAGGTCAGATACGCAGTATTTT. It yields the protein CASQGGRSDTQYF.

V usage is TRBV10-2 and J usage is TRBJ2-3; 8 positions match TRBD2. This CDR3 comprises 14 residues. V lost 7 bases to trimming and J lost 4 bases; unmatched junction nucleotides: 7. CDR1 is WSHSY, CDR2 SAAADI, per germline. In nucleotides, the CDR3 is TGCGCCAGCACCGTAGCGGGATTGGCAGATACGCAGTATTTT. Translated: CASTVAGLADTQYF.

The rearrangement links TRBV5-5 to TRBJ1-5; D is unresolved. CDR1 is SGHKS, CDR2 YYEKEE, per germline (reference sequence). Trimming shortened V by 4 bases and J by 0 bases, and 14 bases separated the two germline ends. This CDR3 has 16 residues. CDR3 nucleotides: TGTGCCAGCAGCCGGGGAGGCACAGATAGCAATCAGCCCCAGCATTTT. Its translation: CASSRGGTDSNQPQHF. Full variable domain (rest looked up from reference TRBV5-5 and TRBJ1-5): DAGVTQSPTHLIKTRGQQVTLRCSPISGHKSVSWYQQVLGQGPQFIFQYYEKEERGRGNFPDRFSARQFPNYSSELNVNALLLGDSALYLCASSRGGTDSNQPQHFGDGTRLSIL.